This entry describes one T cell receptor (beta chain). What it binds is not known. These data belong to a study of CXCR3-negative and CXCR3-positive naive CD8 T cells. General observations from the study: The TRB CDR3s that CXCR3-positive naive cells carried were more hydrophobic than those of CXCR3-negative naive cells. The study found comparably high diversity in both naive subsets and much lower diversity in memory CD8+ cells.

All TRB cDNA libraries came from 5' RACE performed with UMI labels. TCRdb reworked the 5' RACE reads into one entry per CDR3 protein, no DNA. The repertoire table contains about 150,000 distinct CDR3 sequences. The length of the CDR3 is 14 residues. Germline CDR1 and CDR2: SGHAT and FQNNGV. Sequencing input: naive CXCR3+ CD8+ T cells from blood. Subset described: CD45RO-CCR7+CD27+CD95- naive CD8+ T cells expressing CXCR3 (TNR3+). The chain combines TRBV11-2 with TRBJ2-2; TCRdb returns TRBD1, unconfirmable since there is no DNA. The sequence derives from a human donor in good health. Some clones in this sample may be carry-over from other donors' samples. CDR3 in amino acids: CASRTGEVTGELFF.